This T cell receptor beta chain was captured by sequencing in a study of Ad26.COV2.S vaccination and SARS-CoV-2 variants. Stated treatment: 15 to 20 received Ad26.COV2.S at low or high dose, single or two shots; several received placebo; per-sample allocation not given. Sampling took place 63 days after the first vaccine or placebo injection. The CDR3 contains 14 residues. Germline V lookup: CDR1 SGHDT, CDR2 YYEEEE. Trimming removed 6 bases from V and 5 bases from J, with 17 bases in between. Some clones are missing from TCRdb's copy, which holds only in-frame ones; the method was immunoSEQ multiplex PCR. The sample holds a few hundred thousand clones, 87% seen once.

The rearrangement links TRBV5-6 to TRBJ2-5, with D possibly being TRBD2 (6 bases). The material was peripheral blood, obtained in a trial of Ad26.COV2.S vaccine versus placebo. The receptor was isolated from a person between 18 and 65 years old who received the Ad26.COV2.S COVID-19 vaccine or a placebo. The CDR3 spells CASTQGLAVETQYF. The CDR3 DNA reads as TGTGCCAGCACCCAAGGCTTAGCGGTGGAGACCCAGTACTTC.